This TCR beta chain appears in the sequencing data of a study of blood T cells in healthy people across ages. General study findings and limits: No conclusive comparison of naive versus antigen-experienced cells was possible with unsorted PBMCs.

Remarks on this clonotype: What it binds is not known.

Total RNA, at least 5 micrograms per sample, was extracted from PBMCs. Trimming shortened V by 0 bases and J by 4 bases, and 10 bases separated the two germline ends. The CDR3 runs to 14 residues. Looked up from germline, CDR1 is SGHNT and CDR2 is YYREEE (reference sequence). Together with a sample-barcoded 5' primer, a J-beta primer mix was included in a second PCR lasting about 6 to 11 cycles. Template switching added a 12-random-nucleotide identifier to every cDNA molecule. MiXCR was run by TCRdb on the 5' RACE reads, yielding one entry per CDR3 protein. Of over 1.5 million distinct CDR3 sequences in the sample, roughly 49% were seen once.

The clonotype originates from a woman aged 40 to 55 in good health. Sequencing was performed on blood. The rearrangement links TRBV5-4 to TRBJ2-5; D possibly corresponds to TRBD1 (5 bases). Here the CDR3 DNA reads TGTGCCAGCAGCTTGGCGCCAGGGATAGAGACCCAGTACTTC. This translates into CASSLAPGIETQYF.